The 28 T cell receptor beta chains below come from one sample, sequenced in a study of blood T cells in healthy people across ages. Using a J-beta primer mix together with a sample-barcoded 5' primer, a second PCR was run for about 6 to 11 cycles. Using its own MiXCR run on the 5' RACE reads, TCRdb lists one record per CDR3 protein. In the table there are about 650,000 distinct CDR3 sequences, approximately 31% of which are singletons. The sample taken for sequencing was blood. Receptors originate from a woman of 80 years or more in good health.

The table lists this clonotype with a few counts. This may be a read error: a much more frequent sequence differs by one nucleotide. The CDR3 DNA reads as TGTGCCAGCAGCTTCGAAAGGACAGGACCTTACAATGGGCAGTTCTTC. Protein product: CASSFERTGPYNGQFF. This chain joins TRBV5-6 and TRBJ2-1, with 7 bases lining up with TRBD1. CDR1 is SGHDT and CDR2 is YYEEEE in the germline V gene. The length of the CDR3 is 16 residues. The full variable domain, its missing parts supplied by reference TRBV5-6 and TRBJ2-1, is DAGVTQSPTHLIKTRGQQVTLRCSPKSGHDTVSWYQQALGQGPQFIFQYYEEEERQRGNFPDRFSGHQFPNYSSELNVNALLLGDSALYLCASSFERTGPYNGQFFGPGTRLTVL.

The CDR3 reads CACPRDSGTGELFF. The DNA of the CDR3 is TGTGCCTGCCCGCGGGACAGTGGGACCGGGGAGCTGTTTTTT. The chain carries TRBV12-3 or TRBV12-4 and TRBJ2-2; maybe TRBD1 (7 bases). Trimming cost V 11 bases and J 5 bases, with 18 bases left between them. The CDR3 spans 14 residues.

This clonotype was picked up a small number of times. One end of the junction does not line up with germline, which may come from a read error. Here the CDR3 DNA reads TGTACCAGCAGTCCTAACAGGGCCCCTAGCACAGATACGCAGTATTTT. This encodes CTSSPNRAPSTDTQYF. The V gene is TRBV28, the J gene TRBJ2-3, with a weak D call TRBD1 (6 bases). CDR1 is MDHEN, CDR2 SYDVKM, per germline. The CDR3 spans 16 residues.

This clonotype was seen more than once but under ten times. In DNA form, the CDR3 reads TGTGCCAGCAGTTCTCCGGACAGGGATGGTGAAAAACTGTTTTTT. This sequence encodes CASSSPDRDGEKLFF. V is TRBV6-5 and J is TRBJ1-4, with TRBD1 matching 8 bases. The CDR3 loop spans 15 amino acids. V was pared by 4 bases and J by 7 bases, with 8 bases of the junction left unmatched. Germline loops: CDR1 MNHEY, CDR2 SVGAGI.

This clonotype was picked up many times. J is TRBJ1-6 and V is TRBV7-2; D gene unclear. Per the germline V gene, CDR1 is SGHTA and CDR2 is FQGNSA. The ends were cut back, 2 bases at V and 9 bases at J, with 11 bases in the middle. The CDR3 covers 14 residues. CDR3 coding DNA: TGTGCCAGCAGCTTACGGGCCCCTATTTCACCCCTCCACTTT. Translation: CASSLRAPISPLHF.

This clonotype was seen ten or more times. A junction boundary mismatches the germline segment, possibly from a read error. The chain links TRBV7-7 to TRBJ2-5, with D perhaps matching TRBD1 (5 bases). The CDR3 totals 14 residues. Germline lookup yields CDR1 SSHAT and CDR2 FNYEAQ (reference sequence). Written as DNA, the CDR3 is TGTGCTAGCAGCCAGGGCTCCTCACCGGAGACCCAGTACTTC. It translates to CASSQGSSPETQYF. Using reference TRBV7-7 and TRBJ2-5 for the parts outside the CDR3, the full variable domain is GAGVSQSPRYKVTKRGQDVTLRCDPISSHATLYWYQQALGQGPEFLTYFNYEAQPDKSGLPSDRFSAERPEGSISTLTIQRTEQRDSAMYRCASSQGSSPETQYFGPGTRLLVL.

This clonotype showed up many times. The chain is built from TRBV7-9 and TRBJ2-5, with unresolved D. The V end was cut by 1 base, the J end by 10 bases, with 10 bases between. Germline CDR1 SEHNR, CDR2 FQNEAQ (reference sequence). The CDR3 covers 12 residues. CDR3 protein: CASSLVGVHQYF. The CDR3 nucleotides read TGTGCCAGCAGCTTAGTTGGGGTCCACCAGTACTTC.

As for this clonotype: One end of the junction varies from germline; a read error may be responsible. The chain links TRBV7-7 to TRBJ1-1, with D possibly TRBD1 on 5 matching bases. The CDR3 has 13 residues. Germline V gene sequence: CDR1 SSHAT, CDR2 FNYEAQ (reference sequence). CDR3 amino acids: CASSLRVDTEAFF. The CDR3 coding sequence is TGTGCTAGCAGCCTCAGGGTCGACACTGAAGCTTTCTTT.

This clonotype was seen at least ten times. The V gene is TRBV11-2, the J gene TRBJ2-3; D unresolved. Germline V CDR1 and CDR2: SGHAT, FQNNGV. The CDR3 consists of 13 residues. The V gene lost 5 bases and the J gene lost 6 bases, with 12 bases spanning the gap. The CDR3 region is CASSLLRLDTQYF. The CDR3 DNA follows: TGTGCCAGCAGCCTACTGAGATTGGATACGCAGTATTTT. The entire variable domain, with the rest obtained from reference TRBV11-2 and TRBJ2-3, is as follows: EAGVAQSPRYKIIEKRQSVAFWCNPISGHATLYWYQQILGQGPKLLIQFQNNGVVDDSQLPKDRFSAERLKGVDSTLKIQPAKLEDSAVYLCASSLLRLDTQYFGPGTRLTVL.

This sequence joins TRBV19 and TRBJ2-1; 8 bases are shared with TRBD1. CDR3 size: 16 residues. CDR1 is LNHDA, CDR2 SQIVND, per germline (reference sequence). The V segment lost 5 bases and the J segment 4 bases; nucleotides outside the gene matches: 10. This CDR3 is CASSLSRDRIYNEQFF. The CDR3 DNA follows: TGTGCCAGTAGTTTAAGCCGGGACAGGATTTACAATGAGCAGTTCTTC.

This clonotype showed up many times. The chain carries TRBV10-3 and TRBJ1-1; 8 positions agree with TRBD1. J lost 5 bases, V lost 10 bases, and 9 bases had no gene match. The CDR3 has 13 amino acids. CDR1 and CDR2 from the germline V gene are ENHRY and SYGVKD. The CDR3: CASRTGRWTEAFF. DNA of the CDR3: TGTGCCAGCAGGACAGGGAGGTGGACTGAAGCTTTCTTT.

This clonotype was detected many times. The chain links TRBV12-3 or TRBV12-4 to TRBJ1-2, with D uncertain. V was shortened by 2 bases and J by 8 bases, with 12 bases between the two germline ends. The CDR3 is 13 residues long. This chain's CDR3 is CASSLSGTYGYTF. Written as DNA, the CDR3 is TGTGCCAGCAGTTTATCCGGAACGTACGGCTACACCTTC.

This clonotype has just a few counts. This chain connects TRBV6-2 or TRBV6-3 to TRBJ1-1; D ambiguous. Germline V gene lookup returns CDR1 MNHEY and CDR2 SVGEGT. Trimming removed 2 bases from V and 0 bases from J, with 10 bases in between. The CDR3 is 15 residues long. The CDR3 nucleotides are TGTGCCAGCAGTTACCACAAACAGATGAACACTGAAGCTTTCTTT. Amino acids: CASSYHKQMNTEAFF.

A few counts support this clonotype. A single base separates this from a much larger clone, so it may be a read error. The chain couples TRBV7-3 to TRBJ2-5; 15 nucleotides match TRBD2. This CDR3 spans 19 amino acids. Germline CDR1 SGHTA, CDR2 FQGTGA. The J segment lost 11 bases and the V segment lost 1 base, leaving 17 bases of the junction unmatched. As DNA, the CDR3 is TGTGCCAGCAGCTTAAACCGCGGACTAGCGGGGGGGCTGGGTAATGAGCAGTACTTC. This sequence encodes CASSLNRGLAGGLGNEQYF.

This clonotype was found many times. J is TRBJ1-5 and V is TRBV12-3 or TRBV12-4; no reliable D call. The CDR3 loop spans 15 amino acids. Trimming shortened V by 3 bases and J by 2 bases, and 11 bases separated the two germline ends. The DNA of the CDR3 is TGTGCCAGCAGTTTCTTCGATAACGGCAATCAGCCCCAGCATTTT. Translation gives CASSFFDNGNQPQHF.

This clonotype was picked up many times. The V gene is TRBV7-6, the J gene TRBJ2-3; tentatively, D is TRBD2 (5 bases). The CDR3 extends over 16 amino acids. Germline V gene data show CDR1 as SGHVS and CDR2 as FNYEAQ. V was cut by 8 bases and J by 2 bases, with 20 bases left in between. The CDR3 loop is CASYRGLLRDTDTQYF. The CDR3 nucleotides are TGTGCCAGCTACCGAGGGTTGTTGAGGGACACAGATACGCAGTATTTT.

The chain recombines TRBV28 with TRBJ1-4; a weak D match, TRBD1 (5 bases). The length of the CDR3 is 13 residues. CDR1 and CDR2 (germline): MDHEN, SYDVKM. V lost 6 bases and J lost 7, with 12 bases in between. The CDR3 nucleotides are TGTGCCAGCAGCTGGGGCCGTACTGAAAAACTGTTTTTT. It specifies CASSWGRTEKLFF.

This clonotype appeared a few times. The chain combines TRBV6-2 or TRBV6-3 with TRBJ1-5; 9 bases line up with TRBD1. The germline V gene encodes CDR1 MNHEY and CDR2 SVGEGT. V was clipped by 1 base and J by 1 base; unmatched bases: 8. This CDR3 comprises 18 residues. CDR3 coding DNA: TGTGCCAGCAGTTACTGGATAGGGACAGGGAGGAGCAATCAGCCCCAGCATTTT. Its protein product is CASSYWIGTGRSNQPQHF.

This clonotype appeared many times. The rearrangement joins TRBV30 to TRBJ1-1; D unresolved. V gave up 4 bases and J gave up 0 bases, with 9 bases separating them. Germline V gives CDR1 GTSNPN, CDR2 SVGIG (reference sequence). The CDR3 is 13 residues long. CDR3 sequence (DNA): TGTGCCTGGAAACGACTCCTGAACACTGAAGCTTTCTTT. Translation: CAWKRLLNTEAFF.

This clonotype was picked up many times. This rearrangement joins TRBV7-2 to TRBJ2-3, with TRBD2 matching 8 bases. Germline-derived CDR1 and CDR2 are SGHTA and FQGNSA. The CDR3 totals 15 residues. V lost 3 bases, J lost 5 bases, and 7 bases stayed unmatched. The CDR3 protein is CASSFWRGAGDTQYF. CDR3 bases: TGTGCCAGCAGCTTCTGGCGGGGGGCGGGAGATACGCAGTATTTT.

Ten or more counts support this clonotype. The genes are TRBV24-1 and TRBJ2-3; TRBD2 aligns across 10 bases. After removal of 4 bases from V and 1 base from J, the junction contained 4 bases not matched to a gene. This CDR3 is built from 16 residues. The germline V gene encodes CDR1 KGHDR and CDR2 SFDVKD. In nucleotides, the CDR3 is TGTGCCACCAGTGACCCCCTAGCGGGGGGCACAGATACGCAGTATTTT. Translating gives CATSDPLAGGTDTQYF.

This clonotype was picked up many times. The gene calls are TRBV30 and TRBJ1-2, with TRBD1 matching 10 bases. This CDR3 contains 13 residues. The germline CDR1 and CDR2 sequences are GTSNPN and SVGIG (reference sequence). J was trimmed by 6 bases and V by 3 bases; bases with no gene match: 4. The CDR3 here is CAWRGQGIHGYTF. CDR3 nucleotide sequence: TGTGCCTGGAGGGGACAGGGGATCCATGGCTACACCTTC.

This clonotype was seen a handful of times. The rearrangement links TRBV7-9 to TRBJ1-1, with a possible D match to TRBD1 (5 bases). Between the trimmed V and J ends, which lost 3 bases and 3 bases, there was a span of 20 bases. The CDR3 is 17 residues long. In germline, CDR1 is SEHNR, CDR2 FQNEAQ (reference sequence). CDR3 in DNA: TGTGCCAGCAGCTTGGCGCGTGGGGCGGACGGTGACACTGAAGCTTTCTTT. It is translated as CASSLARGADGDTEAFF.

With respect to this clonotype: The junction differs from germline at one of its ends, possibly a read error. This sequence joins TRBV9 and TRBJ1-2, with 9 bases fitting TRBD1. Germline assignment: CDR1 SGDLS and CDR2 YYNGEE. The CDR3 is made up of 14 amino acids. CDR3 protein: CASSVVGTGYDYTF. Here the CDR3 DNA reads TGTGCCAGCAGCGTAGTGGGGACAGGGTATGACTACACCTTC.

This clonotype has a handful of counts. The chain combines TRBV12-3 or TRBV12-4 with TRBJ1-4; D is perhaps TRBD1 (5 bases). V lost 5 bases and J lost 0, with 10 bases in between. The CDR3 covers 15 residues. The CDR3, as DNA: TGTGCCAGCAGTCCAGGGTATCCAACTAATGAAAAACTGTTTTTT. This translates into CASSPGYPTNEKLFF.

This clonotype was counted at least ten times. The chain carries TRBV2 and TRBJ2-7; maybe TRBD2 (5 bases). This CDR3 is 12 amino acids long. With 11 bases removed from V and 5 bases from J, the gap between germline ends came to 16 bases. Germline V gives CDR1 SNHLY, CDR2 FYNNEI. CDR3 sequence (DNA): TGTGCCTGCCTTGGGTCGCGGGACGAGCAGTACTTC. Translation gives CACLGSRDEQYF.

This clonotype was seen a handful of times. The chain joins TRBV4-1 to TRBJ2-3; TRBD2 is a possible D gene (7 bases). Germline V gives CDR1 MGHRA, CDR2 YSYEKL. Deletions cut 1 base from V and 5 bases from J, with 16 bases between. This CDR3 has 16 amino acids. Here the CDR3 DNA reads TGCGCCAGCAGCCAAGGGCGGGGGCCGTTGGGAGATACGCAGTATTTT. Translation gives CASSQGRGPLGDTQYF.

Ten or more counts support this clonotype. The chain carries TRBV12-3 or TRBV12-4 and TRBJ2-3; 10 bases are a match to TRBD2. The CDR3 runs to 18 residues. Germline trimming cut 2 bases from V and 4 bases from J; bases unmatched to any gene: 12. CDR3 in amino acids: CASSLRSGGALGSDTQYF. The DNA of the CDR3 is TGTGCCAGCAGTTTAAGAAGCGGGGGGGCTTTGGGTTCAGATACGCAGTATTTT.